One and the same sample provided the 14 T cell receptor beta chains below, sequenced in a study of shared clonotypes between healthy human individuals. Repertoires were generated with immunoSEQ multiplex PCR, while TCRdb's copy carries only in-frame clones and drops some. The data hold roughly 640,000 clones, with approximately 74% observed a single time. Sequences were obtained from memory CD4+ T cells sorted from blood. Documented subset: CD45RA-negative fraction. The receptors shown here come from a woman in her twenties or thirties in good health.

This chain joins TRBV11-2 and TRBJ2-3, with 12 bases lining up with TRBD2. With V trimmed by 3 bases and J by 3 bases, 13 bases remained unmatched. Germline values: CDR1 SGHAT, CDR2 FQNNGV. The CDR3 covers 19 residues. Here the CDR3 reads CASSFLGLAGGIRTDTQYF. The CDR3 DNA follows: TGTGCCAGCAGCTTCCTCGGGCTAGCGGGAGGGATTCGGACAGATACGCAGTATTTT.

The chain combines TRBV9 with TRBJ1-6, with a possible D match to TRBD1 (6 bases). CDR3 length equals 14 residues. The germline V and J ends were trimmed by 0 bases and 7 bases, with 8 bases remaining between them. The V gene's germline CDR1 is SGDLS and CDR2 YYNGEE. The CDR3 sequence is CASSVGQGNSPLHF. The CDR3 DNA is TGTGCCAGCAGCGTAGGGCAGGGGAATTCACCCCTCCACTTT.

In the case of this clone: Germline and junction disagree at one end, which may indicate a read error. The V gene is TRBV28, the J gene TRBJ2-7; TRBD2 matches 11 bases. The CDR3 loop spans 13 amino acids. The germline gives CDR1 MDHEN, CDR2 SYDVKM. The CDR3 loop is CASISSALAGVHF. The CDR3, as DNA: TGTGCCAGCATCTCCTCTGCACTAGCGGGAGTTCACTTC.

This clone turned up a few times. The V call is TRBV18, the J call TRBJ1-1; weak D call: TRBD1 (5 bases). This CDR3 spans 14 amino acids. In germline, CDR1 is KGHSH, CDR2 LQKENI. The ends were cut back, 2 bases at V and 1 base at J, with 8 bases in the middle. The CDR3 reads CASSPGAENTEAFF. CDR3 bases: TGTGCCAGCTCACCAGGGGCAGAGAACACTGAAGCTTTCTTT. The full variable domain, rest sourced from reference TRBV18 and TRBJ1-1, is NAGVMQNPRHLVRRRGQEARLRCSPMKGHSHVYWYRQLPEEGLKFMVYLQKENIIDESGMPKERFSAEFPKEGPSILRIQQVVRGDSAAYFCASSPGAENTEAFFGQGTRLTVV.

This clone was seen just once. The V and J genes are TRBV4-1 and TRBJ2-7; TRBD2 matches at 15 bases. This CDR3 is built from 18 residues. After removal of 5 bases from V and 0 bases from J, the junction contained 8 bases not matched to a gene. CDR1 and CDR2 (germline): MGHRA, YSYEKL. The CDR3 DNA reads TGCGCCAGCAGCTTCCGGACTAGCGGGAGGGATAACTCCTACGAGCAGTACTTC. Translated, it gives CASSFRTSGRDNSYEQYF.

This chain joins TRBV28 and TRBJ2-7; D tentatively fits TRBD1 or TRBD2 (7 bases each). V was shortened by 10 bases and J by 3 bases, with 19 bases between the two germline ends. Germline assignment: CDR1 MDHEN and CDR2 SYDVKM. This CDR3 has 14 residues. The DNA of the CDR3 is TGTGCCACCACCGCGGGGGACAGAGACTACGAGCAGTACTTC. Translating it yields CATTAGDRDYEQYF.

The V call is TRBV2, the J call TRBJ2-3, with 9 bases identical to TRBD2. After removal of 11 bases from V and 3 bases from J, the junction contained 9 bases not matched to a gene. The germline gives CDR1 SNHLY, CDR2 FYNNEI. The CDR3 is 14 residues long. In nucleotides, the CDR3 is TGTGCCGGAAACTCCCTAGCGGGAACAGATACGCAGTATTTT. It codes for CAGNSLAGTDTQYF. Complete variable domain (other parts from reference TRBV2 and TRBJ2-3): EPEVTQTPSHQVTQMGQEVILRCVPISNHLYFYWYRQILGQKVEFLVSFYNNEISEKSEIFDDQFSVERPDGSNFTLKIRSTKLEDSAMYFCAGNSLAGTDTQYFGPGTRLTVL.

This clone was counted at least ten times. The chain has TRBV28 and TRBJ2-1; 10 nucleotides agree with TRBD2. After removal of 5 bases from V and 2 bases from J, the junction contained 12 bases not matched to a gene. Germline loops: CDR1 MDHEN, CDR2 SYDVKM. CDR3 length: 18 residues. CDR3 DNA sequence: TGTGCCAGCAGTAGTTTATATACCGGGACTAGCGCCTACAATGAGCAGTTCTTC. It yields the protein CASSSLYTGTSAYNEQFF.

The rearrangement joins TRBV5-1 to TRBJ1-1; TRBD1 matches 8 bases. The germline gives CDR1 SGHRS, CDR2 YFSETQ. The CDR3 covers 17 residues. The junction had 11 bases not matched to a gene; V was cut back by 2 bases and J by 2 bases. The CDR3 DNA sequence: TGCGCCAGCAGCTTTGCTCCCGGGACAGGTTCTAACACTGAAGCTTTCTTT. Translation: CASSFAPGTGSNTEAFF.

The chain has TRBV5-4 and TRBJ2-3; the D is unclear. Germline V lookup: CDR1 SGHNT, CDR2 YYREEE (reference sequence). Trimming stripped 2 bases from V and 2 bases from J, with 9 bases between. The CDR3 totals 14 residues. This CDR3 is CASSLSSLTDTQYF. The CDR3 nucleotides are TGTGCCAGCAGCTTATCCAGCCTCACAGATACGCAGTATTTT.

This clone has just a few counts. This chain uses TRBV18 with TRBJ1-3, with D unclear. The CDR3 totals 14 residues. CDR1 is KGHSH, CDR2 LQKENI, per germline. V was pared by 2 bases and J by 3 bases, with 8 bases between. The CDR3 DNA sequence: TGTGCCAGCTCACCAGTAAGGGATGGAAACACCATATATTTT. Encoded protein: CASSPVRDGNTIYF. Full variable domain (rest looked up from reference TRBV18 and TRBJ1-3): NAGVMQNPRHLVRRRGQEARLRCSPMKGHSHVYWYRQLPEEGLKFMVYLQKENIIDESGMPKERFSAEFPKEGPSILRIQQVVRGDSAAYFCASSPVRDGNTIYFGEGSWLTVV.

This chain uses TRBV28 with TRBJ2-5, with TRBD1 identical over 8 bases. Trimming cost V 6 bases and J 5 bases; bases outside gene matches: 2. Germline V gene lookup returns CDR1 MDHEN and CDR2 SYDVKM. This CDR3 has 12 amino acids. Here the CDR3 reads CASSRDRETQYF. The CDR3, as DNA: TGTGCCAGCAGCCGGGACAGGGAGACCCAGTACTTC.

The gene calls are TRBV4-1 and TRBJ2-7; D might be TRBD2 (7 bases). In germline, CDR1 is MGHRA, CDR2 YSYEKL. V was pared by 4 bases and J by 3 bases, with 16 bases between. The CDR3 length is 15 residues. CDR3 loop: CASSPTGGSGYEQYF. The CDR3 coding sequence is TGCGCCAGCAGCCCTACGGGGGGCTCAGGCTACGAGCAGTACTTC.

The V gene is TRBV5-1, the J gene TRBJ2-2; D perhaps matches TRBD2 (5 bases). The CDR3 consists of 15 residues. The V end was cut by 7 bases, the J end by 6 bases, with 19 bases between. Germline CDR1 is SGHRS and CDR2 is YFSETQ. The CDR3 loop is CASSWANGVSGELFF. The CDR3, as DNA: TGCGCCAGCTCCTGGGCGAACGGGGTCTCCGGGGAGCTGTTTTTT.